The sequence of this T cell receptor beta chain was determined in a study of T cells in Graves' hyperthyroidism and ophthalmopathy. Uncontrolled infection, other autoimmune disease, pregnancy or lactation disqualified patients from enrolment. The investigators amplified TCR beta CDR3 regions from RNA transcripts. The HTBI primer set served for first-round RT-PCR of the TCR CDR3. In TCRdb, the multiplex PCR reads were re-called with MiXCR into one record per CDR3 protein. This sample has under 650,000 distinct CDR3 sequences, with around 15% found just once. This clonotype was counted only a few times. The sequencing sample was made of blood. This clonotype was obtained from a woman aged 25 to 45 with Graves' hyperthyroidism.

The CDR3 DNA sequence: TGTGCCAGCAGCTTAAGACTAGCGGGAGGTACCGGGGGCACCGGGGAGCTGTTTTTT. It translates to CASSLRLAGGTGGTGELFF. This chain connects TRBV7-2 to TRBJ2-2, with TRBD2 identical over 13 bases. Trimming at V came to 2 bases and at J to 4 bases, leaving 10 bases not matched to a gene. Germline loops: CDR1 SGHTA, CDR2 FQGNSA. The CDR3 covers 19 residues. Filled out from reference TRBV7-2 and TRBJ2-2, the complete variable domain reads GAGVSQSPSNKVTEKGKDVELRCDPISGHTALYWYRQSLGQGLEFLIYFQGNSAPDKSGLPSDRFSAERTGGSVSTLTIQRTQQEDSAVYLCASSLRLAGGTGGTGELFFGEGSRLTVL.